This T cell receptor (beta chain) is drawn from a study of blood T cell repertoires in COVID-19. Study in general: Sites in the United States, Italy and Spain provided acute and convalescent COVID-19 samples. T cells, B-cell-depleted T cells, or PBMCs provided the cDNA or gDNA that served as material.

Authors' data handling: Estimation of nucleated cell counts was performed using reference gene primer amplification. Some clones are missing from TCRdb's copy, which holds only in-frame ones; the method was immunoSEQ multiplex PCR. Clone size and V and J calls were adopted from that table, with D and trimming inferred from the DNA. The sample holds about 33,000 clones, about 91% seen once. Germline V gene data show CDR1 as MNHEY and CDR2 as SVGAGI. CDR3 length: 13 amino acids. V was trimmed by 4 bases and J by 4 bases, leaving 8 bases between them. The chain is built from TRBV6-5 and TRBJ1-5; D is ambiguous. Sequencing input: peripheral blood. The receptor comes from a human donor in a cohort sampled during active COVID-19. This CDR3 reads CASSSVLNQPQHF. The CDR3 DNA sequence: TGTGCCAGCAGTTCGGTCCTAAATCAGCCCCAGCATTTT.